Each of the 2 T cell receptor beta chains below was sequenced from the same sample in a study of CD8 T cells in Susac syndrome. Random hexamers were used to reverse transcribe the RNA input (0.5 to 1 ug). TCRdb re-analysed the immunoSEQ multiplex PCR reads in MiXCR, keeping a single row per CDR3 protein. The sample lists about 400,000 distinct CDR3 sequences; around 85% were seen once. Material for sequencing was CD8+ T cells from PBMCs. The receptors stem from a human donor with multiple sclerosis.

J is TRBJ2-7 and V is TRBV3-1; 10 nucleotides agree with TRBD1. Looked up from germline, CDR1 is LGHDT and CDR2 is YNNKEL (reference sequence). The CDR3 totals 16 residues. V dropped 0 bases and J dropped 5; count of bases not matched to a gene: 7. The CDR3 sequence is CASSQDWDRGLDEQYF. The CDR3 region has the DNA TGTGCCAGCAGCCAAGACTGGGACAGGGGTCTCGACGAGCAGTACTTC.

The chain recombines TRBV2 with TRBJ1-1, with D tentatively TRBD1 (5 bases). From germline, CDR1 is SNHLY and CDR2 FYNNEI. V shed 7 bases and J shed 0 bases, with 21 bases lying between them. The CDR3 consists of 17 residues. CDR3 region: CASKPSAPGNLNTEAFF. The CDR3 DNA reads as TGTGCCAGCAAACCCTCCGCTCCAGGGAATTTGAACACTGAAGCTTTCTTT.